This T cell receptor (beta chain) was captured by sequencing in a study of cytomegalovirus exposure and HLA in healthy donors. Notes on this clone: What it binds is unknown.

Regarding the study as a whole: Earlier findings revealed that most TCR beta V segments proved productive either about 87% or about 30% of the time. Over 15,000 TCR beta sequences were associated with HLA alleles at 0.05 false discovery rate in a later analysis.

PCR involved 60 Vbeta and 13 Jbeta primers. Assay used: immunoSEQ multiplex PCR; TCRdb lists only in-frame clones, some missing. The table has roughly 200,000 clones, over 70% seen once; the top ten hold roughly 2.8%. The sample consisted of PBMCs. The TCR sequence derives from a male donor in good health and CMV-seronegative.

The CDR3 sequence is CASSLGQGANEKLFF. The CDR3 nucleotides read TGTGCCAGCAGCTTAGGGCAGGGGGCTAATGAAAAACTGTTTTTT. The V call is TRBV13, the J call TRBJ1-4, with 7 positions matching TRBD1. CDR3 size: 15 residues. V gave up 0 bases and J gave up 3 bases; unmatched junction bases: 1. Germline V gene sequence: CDR1 PRHDT, CDR2 FYEKMQ (reference sequence).